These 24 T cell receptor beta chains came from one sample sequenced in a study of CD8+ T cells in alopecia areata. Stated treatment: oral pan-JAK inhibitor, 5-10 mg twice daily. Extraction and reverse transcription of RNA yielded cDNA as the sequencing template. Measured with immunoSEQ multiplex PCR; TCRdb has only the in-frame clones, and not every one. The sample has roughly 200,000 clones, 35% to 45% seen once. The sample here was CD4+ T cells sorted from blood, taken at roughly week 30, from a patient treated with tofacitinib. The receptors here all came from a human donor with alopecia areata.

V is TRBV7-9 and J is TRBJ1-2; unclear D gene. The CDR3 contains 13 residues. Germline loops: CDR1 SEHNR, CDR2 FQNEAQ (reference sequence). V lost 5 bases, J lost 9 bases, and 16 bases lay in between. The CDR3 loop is CASSPLTSSSYTF. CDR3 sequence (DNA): TGTGCCAGCAGCCCACTTACCTCCTCGAGCTACACCTTC.

DNA for the CDR3: TGTGCCAGCAGCTTAACGGACAGGGAGGGGCAGTACTTC. Amino acids: CASSLTDREGQYF. V is TRBV7-3 and J is TRBJ2-7; D is possibly TRBD1 (8 bases). V dropped 0 bases and J dropped 9 bases, with 12 bases sitting between them. Germline V gene sequence: CDR1 SGHTA, CDR2 FQGTGA. The CDR3 consists of 13 residues.

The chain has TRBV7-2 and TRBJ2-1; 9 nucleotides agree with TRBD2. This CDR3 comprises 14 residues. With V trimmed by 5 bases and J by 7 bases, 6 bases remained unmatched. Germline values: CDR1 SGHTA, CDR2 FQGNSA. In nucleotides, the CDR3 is TGTGCCAGCAGCCGCGGGGGGGCGGTAAATGAGCAGTTCTTC. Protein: CASSRGGAVNEQFF.

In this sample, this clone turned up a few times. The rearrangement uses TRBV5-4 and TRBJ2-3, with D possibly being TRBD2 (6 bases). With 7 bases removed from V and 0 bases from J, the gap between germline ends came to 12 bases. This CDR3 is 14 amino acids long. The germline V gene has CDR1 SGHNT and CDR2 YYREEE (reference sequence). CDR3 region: CASGAGASTDTQYF. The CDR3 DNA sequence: TGTGCCAGCGGAGCGGGCGCTAGCACAGATACGCAGTATTTT.

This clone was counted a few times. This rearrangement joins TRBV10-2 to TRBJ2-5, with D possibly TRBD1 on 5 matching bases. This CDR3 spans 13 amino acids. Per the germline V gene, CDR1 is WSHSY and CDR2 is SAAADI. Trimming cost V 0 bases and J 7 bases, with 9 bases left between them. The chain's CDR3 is CASSESPQGTQYF. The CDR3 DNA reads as TGCGCCAGCAGTGAGTCCCCCCAGGGGACCCAGTACTTC.

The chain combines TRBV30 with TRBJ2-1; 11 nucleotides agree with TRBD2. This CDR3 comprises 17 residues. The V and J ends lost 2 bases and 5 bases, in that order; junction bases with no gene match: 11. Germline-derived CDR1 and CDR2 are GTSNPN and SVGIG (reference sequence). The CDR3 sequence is CAWSPTRLAGWHNEQFF. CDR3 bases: TGTGCCTGGAGTCCAACAAGACTAGCGGGATGGCACAATGAGCAGTTCTTC.

DNA of the CDR3: TGTGCCAGCAGCAACCAGGACAGGGAAGAGACCCAGTACTTC. It codes for CASSNQDREETQYF. V is TRBV9 and J is TRBJ2-5, with 8 bases identical to TRBD1. CDR1 and CDR2 from the germline V gene are SGDLS and YYNGEE. The V and J ends lost 4 bases and 3 bases, in that order; junction bases with no gene match: 5. This CDR3 region has 14 residues.

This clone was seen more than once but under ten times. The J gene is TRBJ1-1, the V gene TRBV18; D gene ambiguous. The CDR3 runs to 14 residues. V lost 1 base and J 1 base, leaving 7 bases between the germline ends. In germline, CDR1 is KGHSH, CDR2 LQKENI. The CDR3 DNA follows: TGTGCCAGCTCACCACAGGGATCGAACACTGAAGCTTTCTTT. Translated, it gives CASSPQGSNTEAFF.

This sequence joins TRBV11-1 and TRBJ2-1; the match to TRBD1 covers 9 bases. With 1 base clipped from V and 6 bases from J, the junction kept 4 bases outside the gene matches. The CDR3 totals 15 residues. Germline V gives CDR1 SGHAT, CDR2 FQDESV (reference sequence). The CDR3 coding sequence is TGTGCCAGCAGCTTAGTACAGGGGGCTAGCAATGAGCAGTTCTTC. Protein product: CASSLVQGASNEQFF.

The CDR3 nucleotides read TGTGCCAGCTCACCGGGACTCCGAGAGACCCAGTACTTC. This gives the protein CASSPGLRETQYF. The chain recombines TRBV18 with TRBJ2-5; weak D call: TRBD2 (6 bases). Trimming stripped 3 bases from V and 4 bases from J, with 9 bases between. Looked up from germline, CDR1 is KGHSH and CDR2 is LQKENI. CDR3 length equals 13 residues.

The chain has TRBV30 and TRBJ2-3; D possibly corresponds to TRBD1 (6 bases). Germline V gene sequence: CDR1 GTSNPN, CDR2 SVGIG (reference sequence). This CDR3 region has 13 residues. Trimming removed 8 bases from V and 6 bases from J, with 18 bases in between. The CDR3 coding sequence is TGTGCCCACGGTCCCTCAGGGGTGGATACGCAGTATTTT. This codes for CAHGPSGVDTQYF.

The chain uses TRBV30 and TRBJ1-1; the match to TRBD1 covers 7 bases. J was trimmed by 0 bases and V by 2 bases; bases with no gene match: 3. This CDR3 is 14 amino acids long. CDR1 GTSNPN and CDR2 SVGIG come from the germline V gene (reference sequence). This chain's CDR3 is CAWSHRGMNTEAFF. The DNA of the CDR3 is TGTGCCTGGAGTCACAGGGGTATGAACACTGAAGCTTTCTTT.

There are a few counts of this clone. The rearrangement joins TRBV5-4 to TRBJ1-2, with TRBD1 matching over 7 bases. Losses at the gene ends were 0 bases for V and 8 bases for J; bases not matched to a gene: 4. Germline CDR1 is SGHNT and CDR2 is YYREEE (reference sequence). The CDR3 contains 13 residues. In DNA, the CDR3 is TGTGCCAGCAGCTTGGTAGGGGGCCAGGGCTACACCTTC. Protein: CASSLVGGQGYTF.

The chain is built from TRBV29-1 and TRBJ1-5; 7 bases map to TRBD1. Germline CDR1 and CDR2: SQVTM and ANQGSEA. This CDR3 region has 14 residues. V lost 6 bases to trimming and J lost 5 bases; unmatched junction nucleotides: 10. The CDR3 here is CSVGTGTAYQPQHF. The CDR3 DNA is TGCAGCGTGGGGACCGGGACAGCTTATCAGCCCCAGCATTTT.

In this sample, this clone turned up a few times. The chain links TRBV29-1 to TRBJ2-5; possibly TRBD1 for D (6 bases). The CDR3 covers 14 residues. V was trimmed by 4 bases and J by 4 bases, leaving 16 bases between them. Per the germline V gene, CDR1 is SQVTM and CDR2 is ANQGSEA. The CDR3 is CSVASGASAETQYF. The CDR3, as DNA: TGCAGCGTTGCCTCAGGGGCCTCTGCAGAGACCCAGTACTTC.

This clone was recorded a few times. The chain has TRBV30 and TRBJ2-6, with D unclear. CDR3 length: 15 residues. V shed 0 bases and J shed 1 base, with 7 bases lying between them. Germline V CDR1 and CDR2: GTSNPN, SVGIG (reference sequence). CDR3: CAWSVLGSGANVLTF. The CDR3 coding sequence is TGTGCCTGGAGTGTCCTTGGGTCTGGGGCCAACGTCCTGACTTTC.

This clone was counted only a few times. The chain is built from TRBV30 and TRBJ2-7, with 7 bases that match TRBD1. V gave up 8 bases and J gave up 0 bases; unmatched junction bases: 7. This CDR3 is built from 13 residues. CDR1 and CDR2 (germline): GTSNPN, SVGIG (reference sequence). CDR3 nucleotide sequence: TGTGCCGGTGGGACAGAGCACTCCTACGAGCAGTACTTC. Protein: CAGGTEHSYEQYF.

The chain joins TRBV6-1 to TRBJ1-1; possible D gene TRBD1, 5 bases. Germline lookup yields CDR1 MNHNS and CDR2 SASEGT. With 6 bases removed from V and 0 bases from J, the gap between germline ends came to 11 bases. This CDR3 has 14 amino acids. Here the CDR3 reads CASRRDVLNTEAFF. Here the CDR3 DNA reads TGTGCCAGCAGGAGGGACGTTTTGAACACTGAAGCTTTCTTT.

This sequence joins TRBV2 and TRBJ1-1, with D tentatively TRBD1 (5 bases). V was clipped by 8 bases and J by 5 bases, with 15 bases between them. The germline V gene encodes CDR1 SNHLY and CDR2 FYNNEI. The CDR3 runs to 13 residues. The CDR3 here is CASSKGRETEAFF. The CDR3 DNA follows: TGTGCCAGCTCCAAGGGGAGGGAGACTGAAGCTTTCTTT.

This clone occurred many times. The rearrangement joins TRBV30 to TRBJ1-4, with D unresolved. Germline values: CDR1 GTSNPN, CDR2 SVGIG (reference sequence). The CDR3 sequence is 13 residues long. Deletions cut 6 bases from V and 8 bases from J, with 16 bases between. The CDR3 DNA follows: TGTGCCTGCGAGTCTAATGTGGGCGAAAAACTGTTTTTT. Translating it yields CACESNVGEKLFF.

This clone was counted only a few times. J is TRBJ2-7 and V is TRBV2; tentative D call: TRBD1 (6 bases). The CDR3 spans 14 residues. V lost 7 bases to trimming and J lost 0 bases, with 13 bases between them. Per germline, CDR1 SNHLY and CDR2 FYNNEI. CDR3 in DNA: TGTGCCAGCAAAAAAGGACAGCTCTCCTACGAGCAGTACTTC. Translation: CASKKGQLSYEQYF.

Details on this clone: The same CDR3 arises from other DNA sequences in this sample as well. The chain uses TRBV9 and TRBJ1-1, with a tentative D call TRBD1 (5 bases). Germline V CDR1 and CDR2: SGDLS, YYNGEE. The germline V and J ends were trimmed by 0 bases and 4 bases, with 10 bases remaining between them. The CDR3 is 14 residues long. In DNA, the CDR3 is TGTGCCAGCAGCGTAGGGCCGGGGGGCACTGAAGCTTTCTTT. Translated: CASSVGPGGTEAFF.

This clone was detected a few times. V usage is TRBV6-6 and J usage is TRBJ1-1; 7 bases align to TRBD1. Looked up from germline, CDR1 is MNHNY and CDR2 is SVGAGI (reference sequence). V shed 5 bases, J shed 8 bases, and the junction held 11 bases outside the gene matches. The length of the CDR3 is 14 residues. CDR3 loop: CASSLNPRDREAFF. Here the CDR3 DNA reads TGTGCCAGCAGTCTAAACCCCCGGGACAGAGAAGCTTTCTTT.

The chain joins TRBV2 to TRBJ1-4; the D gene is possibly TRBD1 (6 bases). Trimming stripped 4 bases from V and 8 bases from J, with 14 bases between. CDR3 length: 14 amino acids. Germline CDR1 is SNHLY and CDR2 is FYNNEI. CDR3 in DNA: TGTGCCAGCAGTGGTTCCAGGGGAGGAGAAAAACTGTTTTTT. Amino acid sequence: CASSGSRGGEKLFF.